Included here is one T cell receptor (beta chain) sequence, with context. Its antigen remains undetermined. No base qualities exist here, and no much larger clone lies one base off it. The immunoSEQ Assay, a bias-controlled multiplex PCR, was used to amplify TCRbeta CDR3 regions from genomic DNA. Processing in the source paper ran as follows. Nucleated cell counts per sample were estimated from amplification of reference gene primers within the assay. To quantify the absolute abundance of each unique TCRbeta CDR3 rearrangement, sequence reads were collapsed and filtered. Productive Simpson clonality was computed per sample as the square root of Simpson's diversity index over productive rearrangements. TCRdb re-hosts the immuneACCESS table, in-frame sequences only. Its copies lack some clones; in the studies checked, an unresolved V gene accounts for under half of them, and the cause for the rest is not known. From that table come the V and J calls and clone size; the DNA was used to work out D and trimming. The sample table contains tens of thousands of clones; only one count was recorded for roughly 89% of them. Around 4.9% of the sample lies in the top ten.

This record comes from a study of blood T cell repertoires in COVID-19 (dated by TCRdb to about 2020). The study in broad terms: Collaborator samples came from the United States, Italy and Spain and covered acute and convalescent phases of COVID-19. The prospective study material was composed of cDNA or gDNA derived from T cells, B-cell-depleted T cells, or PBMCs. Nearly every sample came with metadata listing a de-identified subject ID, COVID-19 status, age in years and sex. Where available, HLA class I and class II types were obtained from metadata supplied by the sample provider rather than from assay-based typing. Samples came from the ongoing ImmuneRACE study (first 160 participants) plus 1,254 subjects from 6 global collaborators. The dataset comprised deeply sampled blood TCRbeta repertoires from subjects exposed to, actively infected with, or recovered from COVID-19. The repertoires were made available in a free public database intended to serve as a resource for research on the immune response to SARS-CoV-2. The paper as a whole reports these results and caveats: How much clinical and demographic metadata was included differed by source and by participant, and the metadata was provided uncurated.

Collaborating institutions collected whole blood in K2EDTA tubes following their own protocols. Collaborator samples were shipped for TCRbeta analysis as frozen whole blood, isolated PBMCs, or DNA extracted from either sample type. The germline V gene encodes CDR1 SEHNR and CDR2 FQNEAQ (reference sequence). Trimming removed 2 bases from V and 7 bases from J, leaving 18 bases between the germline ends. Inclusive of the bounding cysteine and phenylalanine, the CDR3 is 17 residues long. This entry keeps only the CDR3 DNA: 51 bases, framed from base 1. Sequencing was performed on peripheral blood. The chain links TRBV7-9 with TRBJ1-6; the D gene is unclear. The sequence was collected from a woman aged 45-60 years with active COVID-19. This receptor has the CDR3 CASSLSFIGNGNSPLHF. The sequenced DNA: TGTGCCAGCAGCTTATCGTTTATCGGGAATGGGAATTCACCCCTCCACTTT. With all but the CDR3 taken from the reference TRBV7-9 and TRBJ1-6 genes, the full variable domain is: DTGVSQNPRHKITKRGQNVTFRCDPISEHNRLYWYRQTLGQGPEFLTYFQNEAQLEKSRLLSDRFSAERPKGSFSTLEIQRTEQGDSAMYLCASSLSFIGNGNSPLHFGNGTRLTVT.